Included here is one TCR beta chain sequence, with context. Its specific antigen is unknown. No clone much larger than this one lies a single base away; base qualities are absent. Each collaborating institution followed its own protocols to collect whole blood in K2EDTA tubes. For TCRbeta analysis, collaborator samples were shipped as frozen whole blood, as isolated PBMCs, or as DNA extracted from either sample type. These data originate in a study of blood T cell repertoires in COVID-19 (dated by TCRdb to about 2020). Regarding the research as a whole: The collaborator samples originated in the United States, Italy and Spain and spanned the acute and convalescent phases of COVID-19. The prospective study material was composed of cDNA or gDNA derived from T cells, B-cell-depleted T cells, or PBMCs. The dataset comprised deeply sampled blood TCRbeta repertoires from subjects exposed to, actively infected with, or recovered from COVID-19. The repertoires were released in a freely available public database intended as a resource for research on the immune response to SARS-CoV-2. Samples were obtained from the ongoing ImmuneRACE study (first 160 participants) and from about 1,300 subjects provided by 6 global collaborators. The sample metadata nearly always contained a de-identified subject ID, COVID-19 status, age in years and sex. Where HLA class I and class II types were available, the types were taken from metadata supplied by the sample provider, not from assay-based typing.

What the study reported, not specific to this receptor: The amount of clinical and demographic metadata varied by source and participant and was provided uncurated.

Relative to germline, V is 2 bases shorter and J is 4 bases shorter, with 11 bases between their ends. From a lookup of the germline V gene, CDR1 and CDR2 are MDHEN and SYDVKM. Including the terminal cysteine and phenylalanine, the CDR3 comprises 14 residues. This entry keeps only the CDR3 DNA: 42 bases, framed from base 1. TCRbeta CDR3 regions were amplified from genomic DNA by means of the immunoSEQ Assay, a bias-controlled multiplex PCR. Concerning the study's data processing: The number of nucleated cells in each sample was estimated by amplification of reference gene primers within the assay. To quantify the absolute abundance of each unique TCRbeta CDR3 rearrangement, sequence reads were collapsed and filtered. For each sample, productive Simpson clonality was calculated as the square root of Simpson's diversity index over productive rearrangements. TCRdb provides this immuneACCESS table in a form limited to in-frame rearrangements. Some clones are lacking; in checked studies, under half of them reflect an unresolved V gene, and why the rest are absent is not known. The DNA was the basis for D and trimming; V, J and clone size are from that table. Within this sample are around 160,000 clones, with around 85% of them counted one time only. Jointly, the top ten make up 2.5% to 3% of the sample.

The rearranged chain carries TRBV28 and TRBJ1-2; confidence is insufficient to name the D gene. The sequencing input was peripheral blood. The sequence derives from a woman between 40 and 55 years old with active or convalescent COVID-19. Here the CDR3 is given as CASSLPPGSYGYTF. DNA sequence: TGTGCCAGCAGTTTACCTCCAGGATCCTATGGCTACACCTTC.